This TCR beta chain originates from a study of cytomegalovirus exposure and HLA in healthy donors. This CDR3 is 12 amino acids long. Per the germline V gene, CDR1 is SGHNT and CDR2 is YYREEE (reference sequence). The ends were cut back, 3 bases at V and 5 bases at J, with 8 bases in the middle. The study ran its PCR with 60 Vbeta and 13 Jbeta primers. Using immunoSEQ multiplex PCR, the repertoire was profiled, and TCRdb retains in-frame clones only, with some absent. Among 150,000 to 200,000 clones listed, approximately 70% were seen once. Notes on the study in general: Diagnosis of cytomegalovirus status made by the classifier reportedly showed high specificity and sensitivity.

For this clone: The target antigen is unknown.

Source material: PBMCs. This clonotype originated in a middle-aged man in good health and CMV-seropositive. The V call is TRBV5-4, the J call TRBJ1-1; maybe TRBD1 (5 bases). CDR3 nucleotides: TGTGCCAGCAGCTCAGGGATGACTGAAGCTTTCTTT. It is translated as CASSSGMTEAFF. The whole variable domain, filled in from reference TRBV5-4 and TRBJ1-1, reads ETGVTQSPTHLIKTRGQQVTLRCSSQSGHNTVSWYQQALGQGPQFIFQYYREEENGRGNFPPRFSGLQFPNYSSELNVNALELDDSALYLCASSSGMTEAFFGQGTRLTVV.